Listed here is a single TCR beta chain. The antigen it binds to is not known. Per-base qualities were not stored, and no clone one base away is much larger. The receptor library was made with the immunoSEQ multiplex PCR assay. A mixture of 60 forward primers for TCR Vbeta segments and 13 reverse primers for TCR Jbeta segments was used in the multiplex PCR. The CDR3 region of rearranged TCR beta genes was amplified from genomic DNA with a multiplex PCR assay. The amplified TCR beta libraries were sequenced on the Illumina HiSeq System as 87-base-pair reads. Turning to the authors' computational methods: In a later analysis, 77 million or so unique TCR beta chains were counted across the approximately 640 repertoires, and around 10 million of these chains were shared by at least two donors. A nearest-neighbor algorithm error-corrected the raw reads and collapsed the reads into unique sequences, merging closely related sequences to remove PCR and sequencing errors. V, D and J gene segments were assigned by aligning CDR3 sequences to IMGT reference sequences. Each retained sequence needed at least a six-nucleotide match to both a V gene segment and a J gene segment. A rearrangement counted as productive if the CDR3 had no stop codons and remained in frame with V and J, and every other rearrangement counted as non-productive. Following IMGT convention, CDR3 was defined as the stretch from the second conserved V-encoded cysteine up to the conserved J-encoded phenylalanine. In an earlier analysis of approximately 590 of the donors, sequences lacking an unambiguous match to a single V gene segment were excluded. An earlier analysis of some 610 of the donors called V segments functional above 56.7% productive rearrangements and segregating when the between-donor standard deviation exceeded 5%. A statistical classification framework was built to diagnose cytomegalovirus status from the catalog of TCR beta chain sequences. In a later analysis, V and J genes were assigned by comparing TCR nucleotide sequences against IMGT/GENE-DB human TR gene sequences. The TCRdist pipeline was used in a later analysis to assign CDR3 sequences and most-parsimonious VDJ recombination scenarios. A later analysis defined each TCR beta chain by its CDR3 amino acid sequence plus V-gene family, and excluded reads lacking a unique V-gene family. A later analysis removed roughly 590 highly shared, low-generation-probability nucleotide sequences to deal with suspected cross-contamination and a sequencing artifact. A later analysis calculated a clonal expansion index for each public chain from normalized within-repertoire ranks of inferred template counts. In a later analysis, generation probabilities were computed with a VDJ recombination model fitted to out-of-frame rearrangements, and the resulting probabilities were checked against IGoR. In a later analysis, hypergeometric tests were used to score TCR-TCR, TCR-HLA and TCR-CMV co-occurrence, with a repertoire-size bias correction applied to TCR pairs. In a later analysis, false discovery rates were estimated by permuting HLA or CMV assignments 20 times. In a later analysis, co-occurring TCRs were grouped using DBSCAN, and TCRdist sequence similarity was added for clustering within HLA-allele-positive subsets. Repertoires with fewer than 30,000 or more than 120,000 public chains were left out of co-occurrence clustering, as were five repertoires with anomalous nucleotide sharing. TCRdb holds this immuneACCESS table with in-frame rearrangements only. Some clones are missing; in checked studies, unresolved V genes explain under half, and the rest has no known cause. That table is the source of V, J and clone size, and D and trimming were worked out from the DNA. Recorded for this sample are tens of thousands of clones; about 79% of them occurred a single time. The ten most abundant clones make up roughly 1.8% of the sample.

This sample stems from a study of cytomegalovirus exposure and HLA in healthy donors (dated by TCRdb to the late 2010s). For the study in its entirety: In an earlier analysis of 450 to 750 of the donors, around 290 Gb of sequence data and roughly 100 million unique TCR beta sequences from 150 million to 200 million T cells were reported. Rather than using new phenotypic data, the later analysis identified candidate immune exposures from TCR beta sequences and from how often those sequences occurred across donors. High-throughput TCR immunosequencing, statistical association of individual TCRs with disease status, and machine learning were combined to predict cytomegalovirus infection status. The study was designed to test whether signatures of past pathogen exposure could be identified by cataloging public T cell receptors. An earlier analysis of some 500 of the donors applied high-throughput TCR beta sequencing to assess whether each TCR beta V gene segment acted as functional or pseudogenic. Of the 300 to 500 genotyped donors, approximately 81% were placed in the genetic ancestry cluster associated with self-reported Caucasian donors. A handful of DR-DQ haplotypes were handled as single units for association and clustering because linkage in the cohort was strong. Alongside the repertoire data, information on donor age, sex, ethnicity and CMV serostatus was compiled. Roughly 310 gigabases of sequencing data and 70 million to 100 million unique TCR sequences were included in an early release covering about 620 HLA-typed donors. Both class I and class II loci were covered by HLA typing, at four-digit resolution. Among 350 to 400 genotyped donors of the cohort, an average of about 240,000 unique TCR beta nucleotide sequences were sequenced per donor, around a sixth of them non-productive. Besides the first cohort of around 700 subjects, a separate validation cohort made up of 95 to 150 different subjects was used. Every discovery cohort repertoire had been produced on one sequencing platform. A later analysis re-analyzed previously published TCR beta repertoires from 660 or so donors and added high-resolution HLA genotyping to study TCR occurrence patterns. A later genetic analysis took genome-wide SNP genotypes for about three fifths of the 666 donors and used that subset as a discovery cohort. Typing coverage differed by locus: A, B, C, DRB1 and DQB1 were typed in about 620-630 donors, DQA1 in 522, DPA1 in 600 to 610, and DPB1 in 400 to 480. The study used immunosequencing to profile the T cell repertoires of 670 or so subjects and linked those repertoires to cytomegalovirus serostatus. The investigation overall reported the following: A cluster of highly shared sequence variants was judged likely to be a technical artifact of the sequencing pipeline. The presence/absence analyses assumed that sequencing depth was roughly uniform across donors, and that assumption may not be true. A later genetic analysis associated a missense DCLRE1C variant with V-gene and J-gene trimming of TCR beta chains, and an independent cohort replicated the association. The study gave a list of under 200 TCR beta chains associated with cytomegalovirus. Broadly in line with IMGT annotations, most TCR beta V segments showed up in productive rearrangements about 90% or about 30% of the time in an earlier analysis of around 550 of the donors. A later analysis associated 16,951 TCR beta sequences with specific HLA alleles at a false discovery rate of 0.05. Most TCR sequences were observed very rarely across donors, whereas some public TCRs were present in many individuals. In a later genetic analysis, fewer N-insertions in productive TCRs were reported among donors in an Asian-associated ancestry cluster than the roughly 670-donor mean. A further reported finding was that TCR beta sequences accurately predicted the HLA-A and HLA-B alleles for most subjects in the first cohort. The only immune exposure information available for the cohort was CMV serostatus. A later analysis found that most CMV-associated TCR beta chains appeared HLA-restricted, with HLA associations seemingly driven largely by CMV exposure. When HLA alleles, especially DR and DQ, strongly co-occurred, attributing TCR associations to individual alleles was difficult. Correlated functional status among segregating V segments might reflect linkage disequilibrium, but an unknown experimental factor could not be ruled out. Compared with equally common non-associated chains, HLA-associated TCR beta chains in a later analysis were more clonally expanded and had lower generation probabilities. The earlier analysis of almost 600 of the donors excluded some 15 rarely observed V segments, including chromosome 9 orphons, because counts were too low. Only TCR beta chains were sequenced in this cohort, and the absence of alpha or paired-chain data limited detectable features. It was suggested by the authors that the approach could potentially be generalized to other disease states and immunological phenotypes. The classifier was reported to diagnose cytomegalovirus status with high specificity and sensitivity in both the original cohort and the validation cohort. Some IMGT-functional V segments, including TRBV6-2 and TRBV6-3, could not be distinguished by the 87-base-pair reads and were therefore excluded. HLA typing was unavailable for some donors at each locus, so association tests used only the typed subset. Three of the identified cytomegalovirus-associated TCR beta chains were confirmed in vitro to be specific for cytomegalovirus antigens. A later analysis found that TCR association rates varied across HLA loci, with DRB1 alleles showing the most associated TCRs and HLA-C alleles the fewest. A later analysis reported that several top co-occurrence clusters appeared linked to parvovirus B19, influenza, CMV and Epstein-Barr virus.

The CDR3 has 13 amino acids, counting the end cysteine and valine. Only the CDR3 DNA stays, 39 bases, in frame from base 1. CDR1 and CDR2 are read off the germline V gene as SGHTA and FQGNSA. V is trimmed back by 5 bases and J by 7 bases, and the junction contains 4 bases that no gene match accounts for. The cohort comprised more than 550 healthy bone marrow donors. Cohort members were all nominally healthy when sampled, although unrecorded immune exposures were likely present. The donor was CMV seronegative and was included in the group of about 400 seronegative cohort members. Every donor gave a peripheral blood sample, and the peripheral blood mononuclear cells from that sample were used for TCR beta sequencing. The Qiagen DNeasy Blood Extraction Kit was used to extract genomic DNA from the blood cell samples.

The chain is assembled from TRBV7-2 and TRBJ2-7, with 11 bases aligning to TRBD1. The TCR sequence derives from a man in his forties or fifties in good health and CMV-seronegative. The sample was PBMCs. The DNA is TGTGCCAGCAGCCCCGGGACAGGGGGAGAGCAGTACGTC. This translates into CASSPGTGGEQYV.